The next 25 T cell receptor beta chains were all read from a single sample in a study of PD-1 and CTLA-4 blockade in melanoma. TCRdb's copy holds only in-frame clones and misses some; the assay was immunoSEQ multiplex PCR. The profile covers tens of thousands of clones, with 88% appearing a single time and 6% to 8% taken by the ten largest. Material: CD8+ T cells from peripheral blood, obtained before anti-PD-1 treatment. Receptors originate from a human donor with melanoma.

The CDR3 region is CASSPGTANEQFF. The CDR3, as DNA: TGTGCCAGTAGCCCCGGGACAGCCAATGAGCAGTTCTTC. This chain connects TRBV19 to TRBJ2-1, with 7 bases lining up with TRBD1. The germline gives CDR1 LNHDA, CDR2 SQIVND (reference sequence). This CDR3 has 13 residues. Trimming cost V 6 bases and J 6 bases; bases outside gene matches: 5.

V gene TRBV7-8 combines with J gene TRBJ2-7, with 9 bases aligning to TRBD1. V dropped 4 bases and J dropped 3; count of bases not matched to a gene: 4. This CDR3 contains 14 residues. CDR1 is SGHVS and CDR2 is FQNEAQ in the germline V gene. The CDR3 coding sequence is TGTGCCAGCAGCTCGGACAGGGGCAACTACGAGCAGTACTTC. This gives the protein CASSSDRGNYEQYF.

The rearrangement links TRBV7-9 to TRBJ1-4; 10 nucleotides align to TRBD1. The CDR3 is 18 amino acids. Per the germline V gene, CDR1 is SEHNR and CDR2 is FQNEAQ (reference sequence). V lost 4 bases and J lost 5; bases outside the gene matches: 13. CDR3 in DNA: TGTGCCAGCAGCTCCTCCAGGATGCGACAGGGGGCGAATGAAAAACTGTTTTTT. This sequence encodes CASSSSRMRQGANEKLFF.

V is TRBV5-6 and J is TRBJ1-5; D call uncertain. CDR3 size: 14 residues. Germline-derived CDR1 and CDR2 are SGHDT and YYEEEE. Trimming took off 0 bases at V and 6 bases at J, with 10 bases between the two ends. The CDR3 DNA reads TGTGCCAGCAGCTTGGGGCCCACAGCTCAGCCCCAGCATTTT. It specifies CASSLGPTAQPQHF.

The rearrangement joins TRBV30 to TRBJ1-2; 7 bases map to TRBD1. The V and J ends lost 0 bases and 7 bases, in that order; junction bases with no gene match: 5. Germline CDR1 reads GTSNPN; CDR2 reads SVGIG (reference sequence). This CDR3 contains 13 residues. CDR3 bases: TGTGCCTGGAGTGTTTTACAGGGGCTTGGCTACACCTTC. Amino acid sequence: CAWSVLQGLGYTF. Combining the CDR3 with reference TRBV30 and TRBJ1-2 gives the whole variable domain SQTIHQWPATLVQPVGSPLSLECTVEGTSNPNLYWYRQAAGRGLQLLFYSVGIGQISSEVPQNLSASRPQDRQFILSSKKLLLSDSGFYLCAWSVLQGLGYTFGSGTRLTVV.

The genes are TRBV7-8 and TRBJ1-5, with no clear D. Trimming removed 5 bases from V and 3 bases from J, with 11 bases in between. The germline CDR1 and CDR2 sequences are SGHVS and FQNEAQ. This CDR3 region has 14 residues. CDR3 sequence: CASSPGRSNQPQHF. The DNA of the CDR3 is TGTGCCAGCAGCCCAGGACGGTCCAATCAGCCCCAGCATTTT. Together with reference TRBV7-8 and TRBJ1-5, the CDR3 gives the full variable domain: GAGVSQSPRYKVAKRGQDVALRCDPISGHVSLFWYQQALGQGPEFLTYFQNEAQLDKSGLPSDRFFAERPEGSVSTLKIQRTQQEDSAVYLCASSPGRSNQPQHFGDGTRLSIL.

By its share, this clone is medium-sized. V and J are TRBV7-9 and TRBJ2-5; a possible D gene is TRBD2 (7 bases). Deletions cut 5 bases from V and 0 bases from J, with 16 bases between. Germline V gives CDR1 SEHNR, CDR2 FQNEAQ (reference sequence). The CDR3 runs 16 residues. The CDR3 reads CASSPRAGAYQETQYF. CDR3 bases: TGTGCCAGCAGCCCCCGGGCGGGGGCGTACCAAGAGACCCAGTACTTC.

The chain recombines TRBV28 with TRBJ1-2; TRBD1 matches 7 bases. Losses at the gene ends were 2 bases for V and 4 bases for J; bases not matched to a gene: 4. Germline-derived CDR1 and CDR2 are MDHEN and SYDVKM. CDR3 length: 14 amino acids. CDR3 in DNA: TGTGCCAGCAGTTTAGGGACAGCGGGCTATGGCTACACCTTC. Translating gives CASSLGTAGYGYTF.

The chain combines TRBV15 with TRBJ1-5; possibly TRBD1 for D (5 bases). CDR3 length: 14 amino acids. V was pared by 5 bases and J by 10 bases, with 18 bases between. The V gene's germline CDR1 is LNHNV and CDR2 YYDKDF (reference sequence). Here the CDR3 DNA reads TGTGCCACCAGCGACGAAACGCTCCGGGACCCCCAGCATTTT. Protein product: CATSDETLRDPQHF.

The chain carries TRBV2 and TRBJ2-3; TRBD1 aligns across 7 bases. The CDR3 runs 16 residues. Germline CDR1 reads SNHLY; CDR2 reads FYNNEI. Trimming took 2 bases from V and 4 from J; bases not matched to a gene: 9. For the CDR3, the DNA is TGTGCCAGCAGTGAATTTAGAGGGGGCGCGTCAGATACGCAGTATTTT. Encoded protein: CASSEFRGGASDTQYF. Together with reference TRBV2 and TRBJ2-3, the CDR3 gives the full variable domain: EPEVTQTPSHQVTQMGQEVILRCVPISNHLYFYWYRQILGQKVEFLVSFYNNEISEKSEIFDDQFSVERPDGSNFTLKIRSTKLEDSAMYFCASSEFRGGASDTQYFGPGTRLTVL.

The V gene is TRBV5-5, the J gene TRBJ2-1; perhaps TRBD1 as D (5 bases). The CDR3 covers 15 residues. Trimming stripped 2 bases from V and 8 bases from J, with 17 bases between. Per germline, CDR1 SGHKS and CDR2 YYEKEE (reference sequence). The CDR3 sequence: CASSLLTVESDEQFF. CDR3 nucleotide sequence: TGTGCCAGCAGCTTATTGACAGTGGAGAGCGATGAGCAGTTCTTC.

The rearrangement uses TRBV5-6 and TRBJ2-7, with TRBD1 matching over 11 bases. Trimming removed 0 bases from V and 5 bases from J; junction bases left unmatched: 4. CDR1 is SGHDT and CDR2 is YYEEEE in the germline V gene. The CDR3 is 15 amino acids. Here the CDR3 reads CASSLDRDRGDEQYF. DNA of the CDR3: TGTGCCAGCAGCTTGGACCGGGACAGGGGGGACGAGCAGTACTTC.

The chain joins TRBV7-8 to TRBJ2-2; TRBD1 or TRBD2 may be the D gene (5 bases each). V shed 2 bases and J shed 2 bases, with 12 bases lying between them. Germline lookup yields CDR1 SGHVS and CDR2 FQNEAQ. The CDR3 has 16 residues. CDR3 protein: CASSLPSGPNTGELFF. Written as DNA, the CDR3 is TGTGCCAGCAGCTTACCGTCGGGGCCTAACACCGGGGAGCTGTTTTTT. Variable domain in full (rest from reference TRBV7-8 and TRBJ2-2): GAGVSQSPRYKVAKRGQDVALRCDPISGHVSLFWYQQALGQGPEFLTYFQNEAQLDKSGLPSDRFFAERPEGSVSTLKIQRTQQEDSAVYLCASSLPSGPNTGELFFGEGSRLTVL.

The chain is built from TRBV7-2 and TRBJ2-3; D gene unclear. Germline CDR1 is SGHTA and CDR2 is FQGNSA. The CDR3 loop spans 17 amino acids. V was pared by 2 bases and J by 0 bases, with 15 bases between. The CDR3 protein is CASSLWLQILSTDTQYF. As DNA, the CDR3 is TGTGCCAGCAGCTTATGGTTACAGATACTTAGCACAGATACGCAGTATTTT. Looking up the rest from reference TRBV7-2 and TRBJ2-3 gives the full variable domain: GAGVSQSPSNKVTEKGKDVELRCDPISGHTALYWYRQSLGQGLEFLIYFQGNSAPDKSGLPSDRFSAERTGGSVSTLTIQRTQQEDSAVYLCASSLWLQILSTDTQYFGPGTRLTVL.

The rearrangement joins TRBV11-2 to TRBJ1-1; possible D gene TRBD1, 6 bases. CDR3 length: 17 amino acids. CDR1 and CDR2 from the germline V gene are SGHAT and FQNNGV. V was shortened by 9 bases and J by 0 bases, with 23 bases between the two germline ends. The CDR3 nucleotides are TGTGCCAGTAGCCCTTTTGGCGAATCAGGGGTGAACACTGAAGCTTTCTTT. Translating gives CASSPFGESGVNTEAFF.

The gene calls are TRBV3-1 (or the pseudogene TRBV3-2) and TRBJ2-3; TRBD2 aligns across 12 bases. Per the germline V gene, CDR1 is LGHDT and CDR2 is YNNKEL (reference sequence). The CDR3 is 17 residues long. V trimming: 4 bases; J trimming: 0 bases; junction bases outside the gene matches: 5. This chain's CDR3 is CASSPLAGGLSTDTQYF. As DNA, the CDR3 is TGTGCCAGCAGCCCCCTAGCGGGGGGGCTGAGCACAGATACGCAGTATTTT.

This chain connects TRBV27 to TRBJ2-7; either TRBD1 or TRBD2 may fit D (5 bases each). The CDR3 has 13 amino acids. Germline assignment: CDR1 MNHEY and CDR2 SMNVEV (reference sequence). Trimming removed 6 bases from V and 2 bases from J, with 11 bases in between. In DNA form, the CDR3 reads TGTGCCAGCAGGCACGGGGCTCCCTACGAGCAGTACTTC. Amino acids: CASRHGAPYEQYF.

The rearrangement joins TRBV4-2 to TRBJ1-2; 8 bases line up with TRBD1. CDR1 and CDR2 from the germline V gene are LGHNA and YNFKEQ. Losses at the gene ends were 1 base for V and 8 bases for J; bases not matched to a gene: 9. This CDR3 has 15 amino acids. The CDR3 is CASSQGRQGARGYTF. DNA for the CDR3: TGTGCCAGCAGCCAAGGTCGCCAGGGGGCCAGGGGCTACACCTTC.

J is TRBJ1-1 and V is TRBV6-5; 11 nucleotides line up with TRBD1. CDR1 is MNHEY, CDR2 SVGAGI, per germline. This CDR3 region has 13 residues. Trimming removed 4 bases from V and 9 bases from J; junction bases left unmatched: 4. CDR3 DNA sequence: TGTGCCAGCAGTTTCGGGACAGGGGGTAAAGCTTTCTTT. Protein: CASSFGTGGKAFF.

This clone was seen more than once but under ten times. V gene TRBV27 combines with J gene TRBJ1-5; 9 bases map to TRBD1. The germline CDR1 and CDR2 sequences are MNHEY and SMNVEV (reference sequence). With V trimmed by 5 bases and J by 4 bases, 6 bases remained unmatched. This CDR3 spans 15 amino acids. The CDR3 DNA sequence: TGTGCCAGCAGTCCGAGACAGGGGGAAAATCAGCCCCAGCATTTT. Encoded protein: CASSPRQGENQPQHF.

The gene calls are TRBV5-1 and TRBJ2-5, with TRBD2 identical over 13 bases. The CDR3 is made up of 15 amino acids. Germline assignment: CDR1 SGHRS and CDR2 YFSETQ. After removal of 0 bases from V and 4 bases from J, the junction contained 0 bases not matched to a gene. The CDR3 nucleotides are TGCGCCAGCAGCTTGGGGACTAGCGGGGGAGAGACCCAGTACTTC. Translated, it gives CASSLGTSGGETQYF.

The J gene is TRBJ2-2, the V gene TRBV7-9; D is undetermined. In germline, CDR1 is SEHNR, CDR2 FQNEAQ (reference sequence). V was trimmed by 5 bases and J by 7 bases, leaving 8 bases between them. The CDR3 length is 12 residues. The CDR3 region is CASSLADGELFF. The DNA for the CDR3 is TGTGCCAGCAGCCTCGCGGACGGGGAGCTGTTTTTT.

The chain is built from TRBV13 and TRBJ1-2; D perhaps matches TRBD1 (5 bases). The CDR3 is made up of 14 amino acids. V shed 0 bases and J shed 10 bases, with 15 bases lying between them. Germline V gives CDR1 PRHDT, CDR2 FYEKMQ (reference sequence). CDR3 protein: CASSLGGVIVPYTF. The CDR3 DNA is TGTGCCAGCAGCTTAGGGGGGGTAATTGTTCCCTACACCTTC.

This clone was seen more than once but under ten times. The chain links TRBV11-1 to TRBJ1-6; D might be TRBD1 (6 bases). The V and J ends lost 5 bases and 8 bases respectively, with 10 bases between them. The CDR3 runs to 13 residues. CDR1 is SGHAT, CDR2 FQDESV, per germline (reference sequence). CDR3 region: CASSPSGDSPLHF. CDR3 sequence (DNA): TGTGCCAGCAGCCCGTCAGGGGATTCACCCCTCCACTTT.

The CDR3 region is CASSYGIGAPKYF. The CDR3 coding sequence is TGTGCCAGCAGTTACGGGATTGGAGCGCCGAAGTATTTT. The V call is TRBV6-5, the J call TRBJ2-3, with D unclear. V lost 2 bases and J 13 bases, leaving 16 bases between the germline ends. The CDR3 runs 13 residues. Germline V gene sequence: CDR1 MNHEY, CDR2 SVGAGI.